One and the same sample provided the 28 T cell receptor beta chains below, sequenced in a study of T cell changes during pregnancy in multiple sclerosis. Assay used: immunoSEQ multiplex PCR; TCRdb lists only in-frame clones, some missing. This sample has 45,000 to 55,000 clones, with about 91% found just once. The sample consisted of peripheral blood, taken after pregnancy. These receptors originate from a female donor with multiple sclerosis, enrolled in a pregnancy study.

This chain connects TRBV7-2 to TRBJ1-1; no clear D gene. The germline V gene has CDR1 SGHTA and CDR2 FQGNSA. With 5 bases removed from V and 6 bases from J, the gap between germline ends came to 16 bases. CDR3 length: 14 amino acids. This chain's CDR3 is CASSVGGSLSEAFF. In nucleotides, the CDR3 is TGTGCCAGCAGCGTAGGAGGGTCCCTCTCTGAAGCTTTCTTT.

The chain has TRBV2 and TRBJ2-7, with D possibly matching TRBD2 (6 bases). V was cut by 2 bases and J by 4 bases, with 15 bases left in between. Germline V gives CDR1 SNHLY, CDR2 FYNNEI. The length of the CDR3 is 15 residues. The CDR3, as DNA: TGTGCCAGCAGTGAATCCCTAGCGATGGGGTACGAGCAGTACTTC. Protein: CASSESLAMGYEQYF. Using reference TRBV2 and TRBJ2-7 for the parts outside the CDR3, the full variable domain is EPEVTQTPSHQVTQMGQEVILRCVPISNHLYFYWYRQILGQKVEFLVSFYNNEISEKSEIFDDQFSVERPDGSNFTLKIRSTKLEDSAMYFCASSESLAMGYEQYFGPGTRLTVT.

V usage is TRBV4-3 and J usage is TRBJ1-2, with TRBD1 identical over 10 bases. This CDR3 spans 14 amino acids. Germline-derived CDR1 and CDR2 are LGHNA and YSLEER. V gave up 4 bases and J gave up 5 bases; unmatched junction bases: 4. CDR3 coding DNA: TGCGCCAGCAGCCGGACAGGGGGACGATATGGCTACACCTTC. It encodes CASSRTGGRYGYTF.

The V and J genes are TRBV5-6 and TRBJ2-2, with no clear D. V dropped 2 bases and J dropped 3 bases, with 2 bases sitting between them. The CDR3 extends over 12 amino acids. Germline CDR1 and CDR2: SGHDT and YYEEEE. The CDR3 DNA follows: TGTGCCAGCAGCTTCGACACCGGGGAGCTGTTTTTT. Its protein product is CASSFDTGELFF.

V usage is TRBV5-1 and J usage is TRBJ2-5; tentative D call: TRBD1 (6 bases). CDR3 length equals 14 residues. The V end lost 5 bases, the J end lost 1 base, and 12 bases lay between the germline ends. In germline, CDR1 is SGHRS, CDR2 YFSETQ. CDR3 sequence: CASRPGTLQETQYF. Here the CDR3 DNA reads TGCGCCAGCAGACCCGGGACACTCCAAGAGACCCAGTACTTC.

This sequence joins TRBV2 and TRBJ2-2, with D uncertain. The CDR3 has 13 amino acids. Germline-derived CDR1 and CDR2 are SNHLY and FYNNEI. V lost 5 bases and J 7 bases, leaving 11 bases between the germline ends. CDR3 loop: CASSLERVGELFF. CDR3 in DNA: TGTGCCAGCAGTTTAGAACGGGTCGGGGAGCTGTTTTTT.

Only one count was recorded for this clone. This chain connects TRBV7-2 to TRBJ2-7, with D maybe TRBD1 (6 bases). Trimming left V 6 bases short and J 3 bases short, with 12 bases between. This CDR3 spans 13 amino acids. The germline CDR1 and CDR2 sequences are SGHTA and FQGNSA. The CDR3 sequence: CASSRTGLYEQYF. The CDR3 nucleotides read TGTGCCAGCAGTCGAACAGGGCTCTACGAGCAGTACTTC.

The rearrangement links TRBV7-7 to TRBJ2-5, with D uncertain. V lost 3 bases and J lost 2, with 7 bases in between. CDR1 is SSHAT and CDR2 is FNYEAQ in the germline V gene (reference sequence). The CDR3 runs to 13 residues. CDR3 DNA sequence: TGTGCCAGCAGCTTGTCACAGCAAGAGACCCAGTACTTC. It specifies CASSLSQQETQYF. The full variable domain, rest sourced from reference TRBV7-7 and TRBJ2-5, is GAGVSQSPRYKVTKRGQDVTLRCDPISSHATLYWYQQALGQGPEFLTYFNYEAQPDKSGLPSDRFSAERPEGSISTLTIQRTEQRDSAMYRCASSLSQQETQYFGPGTRLLVL.

The rearrangement joins TRBV9 to TRBJ1-1; D perhaps matches TRBD1 (5 bases). Per germline, CDR1 SGDLS and CDR2 YYNGEE. Trimming left V 1 base short and J 3 bases short, with 19 bases between. The CDR3 totals 17 residues. This CDR3 is CASSVSAKLQAYTEAFF. In DNA form, the CDR3 reads TGTGCCAGCAGCGTATCGGCGAAGTTACAGGCGTACACTGAAGCTTTCTTT.

This clone rates as medium-sized (0.01 to 0.1%). This rearrangement joins TRBV6-4 to TRBJ2-1; 12 bases map to TRBD1. The CDR3 runs 15 residues. Unmatched junction bases numbered 5, after V lost 3 bases and J lost 8 bases. From germline, CDR1 is MRHNA and CDR2 SNTAGT. The CDR3 loop is CASSEGGQGADEQFF. The CDR3 nucleotides read TGTGCCAGCAGTGAGGGGGGACAGGGGGCGGATGAGCAGTTCTTC.

This CDR3 reads CASSTVDRGVDSNQPQHF. Here the CDR3 DNA reads TGTGCCAGTAGTACGGTGGACAGGGGAGTGGACAGCAATCAGCCCCAGCATTTT. The chain links TRBV19 to TRBJ1-5; 9 bases are shared with TRBD1. Unmatched junction bases numbered 11, after V lost 4 bases and J lost 1 base. There are 18 residues in the CDR3. Germline V gene data show CDR1 as LNHDA and CDR2 as SQIVND (reference sequence). The full variable domain, rest sourced from reference TRBV19 and TRBJ1-5, is DGGITQSPKYLFRKEGQNVTLSCEQNLNHDAMYWYRQDPGQGLRLIYYSQIVNDFQKGDIAEGYSVSREKKESFPLTVTSAQKNPTAFYLCASSTVDRGVDSNQPQHFGDGTRLSIL.

The chain recombines TRBV4-3 with TRBJ2-3; a weak D match, TRBD2 (5 bases). The CDR3 spans 13 residues. The ends were cut back, 3 bases at V and 6 bases at J, with 10 bases in the middle. Germline V CDR1 and CDR2: LGHNA, YSLEER. CDR3 nucleotides: TGCGCCAGCAGCCAGCAACTAGTGGATACGCAGTATTTT. Translation: CASSQQLVDTQYF.

This chain joins TRBV19 and TRBJ2-5; D gene ambiguous. V shed 3 bases and J shed 5 bases, with 10 bases lying between them. The CDR3 contains 13 residues. Germline loops: CDR1 LNHDA, CDR2 SQIVND (reference sequence). Here the CDR3 reads CASSIALVETQYF. The CDR3 DNA is TGTGCCAGTAGTATTGCCCTAGTGGAGACCCAGTACTTC.

This sequence joins TRBV7-2 and TRBJ1-4, with TRBD1 matching over 9 bases. Germline assignment: CDR1 SGHTA and CDR2 FQGNSA. The junction had 3 bases not matched to a gene; V was cut back by 1 base and J by 0 bases. The CDR3 contains 17 residues. In DNA, the CDR3 is TGTGCCAGCAGCTTAGGGGGACAGGGCTCAACTAATGAAAAACTGTTTTTT. It encodes CASSLGGQGSTNEKLFF.

In its sample, this clone was seen once. The rearrangement links TRBV6-6 to TRBJ1-1; 8 bases are a match to TRBD1. J gave up 3 bases and V 6 bases, and 6 bases lay outside the gene matches. Per the germline V gene, CDR1 is MNHNY and CDR2 is SVGAGI (reference sequence). CDR3 length equals 14 residues. The DNA for the CDR3 is TGTGCCAGCAGCCCGGGACAGGAGCACACTGAAGCTTTCTTT. It encodes CASSPGQEHTEAFF.

The sample holds one count of this clone. V gene TRBV7-9 combines with J gene TRBJ1-2; D is uncertain. V lost 5 bases and J lost 8, with 18 bases in between. The germline V gene has CDR1 SEHNR and CDR2 FQNEAQ (reference sequence). The CDR3 loop spans 14 amino acids. CDR3 residues: CASSPPPPTGGYTF. CDR3 coding DNA: TGTGCCAGCAGCCCACCTCCCCCAACGGGAGGCTACACCTTC. The full variable domain, completed using reference TRBV7-9 and TRBJ1-2, is DTGVSQNPRHKITKRGQNVTFRCDPISEHNRLYWYRQTLGQGPEFLTYFQNEAQLEKSRLLSDRFSAERPKGSFSTLEIQRTEQGDSAMYLCASSPPPPTGGYTFGSGTRLTVV.

The V call is TRBV29-1, the J call TRBJ1-4; maybe TRBD1 (6 bases). V was trimmed by 5 bases and J by 8 bases, leaving 15 bases between them. The V gene's germline CDR1 is SQVTM and CDR2 ANQGSEA. This CDR3 has 13 amino acids. The CDR3: CSVITGFWEKLFF. The CDR3 coding sequence is TGCAGCGTTATTACAGGGTTTTGGGAAAAACTGTTTTTT. The full variable domain, rest sourced from reference TRBV29-1 and TRBJ1-4, is SAVISQKPSRDICQRGTSLTIQCQVDSQVTMMFWYRQQPGQSLTLIATANQGSEATYESGFVIDKFPISRPNLTFSTLTVSNMSPEDSSIYLCSVITGFWEKLFFGSGTQLSVL.

The chain carries TRBV9 and TRBJ2-5, with D tentatively TRBD1 (5 bases). There are 13 residues in the CDR3. The V end lost 0 bases, the J end lost 4 bases, and 7 bases lay between the germline ends. Germline CDR1 is SGDLS and CDR2 is YYNGEE. The CDR3 bases are TGTGCCAGCAGCGTAGCAGGGTTAGAGACCCAGTACTTC. Protein sequence: CASSVAGLETQYF.

The DNA for the CDR3 is TGTGCCAGCATCCGGGAGGGGAGCACTGAAGCTTTCTTT. Residues: CASIREGSTEAFF. The V gene is TRBV5-8, the J gene TRBJ1-1; TRBD1 is a possible D gene (5 bases). Trimming removed 6 bases from V and 4 bases from J, with 13 bases in between. CDR3 length: 13 residues. CDR1 is SGHTS and CDR2 is YDEGEE in the germline V gene.

The chain links TRBV18 to TRBJ1-4; 8 nucleotides align to TRBD1. This CDR3 is built from 15 residues. V shed 4 bases and J 5 bases; nucleotides not matched to a gene: 6. CDR1 KGHSH and CDR2 LQKENI come from the germline V gene. The CDR3 DNA reads TGTGCCAGCTCACTCGGACAGGGCCCCAATGAAAAACTGTTTTTT. Its translation: CASSLGQGPNEKLFF.

This clone occurred once. The V call is TRBV30, the J call TRBJ1-4; 8 bases are shared with TRBD1. V lost 2 bases and J lost 8; bases outside the gene matches: 7. Germline assignment: CDR1 GTSNPN and CDR2 SVGIG (reference sequence). The CDR3 is made up of 14 amino acids. CDR3 sequence: CAWSLTGVGEKLFF. CDR3 DNA: TGTGCCTGGAGTCTGACAGGGGTGGGCGAAAAACTGTTTTTT.

The chain links TRBV7-2 to TRBJ2-1; 7 bases align to TRBD2. Germline CDR1 is SGHTA and CDR2 is FQGNSA. The ends lost 5 bases at V and 6 bases at J; junction bases unmatched: 7. CDR3 size: 14 residues. CDR3 sequence reads: CASSPRTRGNEQFF. The CDR3 DNA sequence: TGTGCCAGCAGCCCCCGGACTAGGGGCAATGAGCAGTTCTTC. Looking up the rest from reference TRBV7-2 and TRBJ2-1 gives the full variable domain: GAGVSQSPSNKVTEKGKDVELRCDPISGHTALYWYRQSLGQGLEFLIYFQGNSAPDKSGLPSDRFSAERTGGSVSTLTIQRTQQEDSAVYLCASSPRTRGNEQFFGPGTRLTVL.

The chain couples TRBV7-2 to TRBJ1-1; tentatively, D is TRBD1 (5 bases). The ends were cut back, 6 bases at V and 2 bases at J, with 19 bases in the middle. The CDR3 totals 16 residues. CDR1 is SGHTA, CDR2 FQGNSA, per germline. Here the CDR3 reads CASRGEETDYNTEAFF. Written as DNA, the CDR3 is TGTGCCAGCAGGGGTGAGGAGACAGATTATAACACTGAAGCTTTCTTT.

V usage is TRBV6-1 and J usage is TRBJ1-3, with D possibly being TRBD1 (6 bases). Germline values: CDR1 MNHNS, CDR2 SASEGT. The CDR3 length is 16 residues. V was shortened by 4 bases and J by 2 bases, with 15 bases between the two germline ends. The CDR3 reads CASSVSTGQAGNTIYF. CDR3 nucleotides: TGTGCCAGCAGTGTCTCCACAGGGCAGGCTGGAAACACCATATATTTT.

The chain recombines TRBV7-3 with TRBJ1-2; 9 bases align to TRBD1. Germline trimming cut 4 bases from V and 5 bases from J; bases unmatched to any gene: 14. The CDR3 totals 17 residues. Germline V gene lookup returns CDR1 SGHTA and CDR2 FQGTGA. The chain's CDR3 is CASSSGTGHPEGYGYTF. As DNA, the CDR3 is TGTGCCAGCAGCTCCGGGACAGGGCACCCTGAGGGGTATGGCTACACCTTC.

This chain joins TRBV6-4 and TRBJ1-1; possible D gene TRBD1, 5 bases. This CDR3 has 15 amino acids. V was shortened by 6 bases and J by 1 base, with 15 bases between the two germline ends. Germline V gene data show CDR1 as MRHNA and CDR2 as SNTAGT. The CDR3 is CASSPSGGTNTEAFF. For the CDR3, the DNA is TGTGCCAGCAGCCCCTCGGGGGGTACGAACACTGAAGCTTTCTTT.

CDR3 nucleotide sequence: TGTGCCAGCAGTGTGGAGGCGGGCAATCAGCCCCAGCATTTT. This gives the protein CASSVEAGNQPQHF. V usage is TRBV6-4 and J usage is TRBJ1-5; D gene uncertain. Between the trimmed V and J ends, which lost 4 bases and 2 bases, there was a span of 9 bases. The germline CDR1 and CDR2 sequences are MRHNA and SNTAGT. The CDR3 has 14 amino acids.

The V and J genes are TRBV30 and TRBJ1-1; tentatively, D is TRBD1 (5 bases). Germline-derived CDR1 and CDR2 are GTSNPN and SVGIG (reference sequence). Trimming removed 1 base at V and 10 bases at J, with 10 bases between. The CDR3 loop spans 11 amino acids. CDR3 protein: CAWSEGSGAFF. Written as DNA, the CDR3 is TGTGCCTGGAGTGAGGGGTCCGGAGCTTTCTTT.